These 2 T cell receptor beta chains share one sample of origin, sequenced in a study of blood T cell repertoires in COVID-19. The table came from immunoSEQ multiplex PCR; TCRdb's copy has only in-frame clones and leaves some out. The repertoire consists of tens of thousands of clones, with about nine tenths occurring once and the leading ten covering 5.1%. The material sequenced was peripheral blood. All receptors come from a human donor in a cohort sampled during active COVID-19.

This clone was found once. The chain carries TRBV3-1 (or the pseudogene TRBV3-2) and TRBJ1-6, with TRBD1 identical over 11 bases. The length of the CDR3 is 19 residues. Germline loops: CDR1 LGHDT, CDR2 YNNKEL (reference sequence). V lost 4 bases and J lost 10; bases outside the gene matches: 18. CDR3 protein: CASSRTGTGGFSGVSPLHF. CDR3 DNA sequence: TGTGCCAGCAGCCGTACTGGGACAGGGGGTTTCAGTGGGGTCTCACCCCTCCACTTT.

The CDR3 sequence: CASSLGAGGRQETQYF. The CDR3 DNA is TGCGCCAGCAGCTTGGGAGCAGGGGGTCGACAAGAGACCCAGTACTTC. The J gene is TRBJ2-5, the V gene TRBV5-1; 7 positions agree with TRBD1. This CDR3 has 16 residues. J was trimmed by 2 bases and V by 0 bases; bases with no gene match: 7. Germline lookup yields CDR1 SGHRS and CDR2 YFSETQ.